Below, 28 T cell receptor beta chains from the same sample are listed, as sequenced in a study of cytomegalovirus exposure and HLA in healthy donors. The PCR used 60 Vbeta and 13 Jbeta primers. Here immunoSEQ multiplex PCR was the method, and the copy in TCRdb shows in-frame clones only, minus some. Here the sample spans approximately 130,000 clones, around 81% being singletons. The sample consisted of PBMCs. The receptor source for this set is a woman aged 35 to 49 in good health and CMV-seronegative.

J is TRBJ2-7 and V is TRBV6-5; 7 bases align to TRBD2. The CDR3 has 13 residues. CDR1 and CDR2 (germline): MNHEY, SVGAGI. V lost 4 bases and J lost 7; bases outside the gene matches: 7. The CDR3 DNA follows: TGTGCCAGCAGTTCTAGGGGAGGGCAAGAGCAGTACTTC. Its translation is CASSSRGGQEQYF.

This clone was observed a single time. This chain's CDR3 is CASSQPRAGNEQYF. CDR3 coding DNA: TGCGCCAGCAGTCAGCCAAGAGCGGGGAACGAGCAGTACTTC. The chain is built from TRBV23-1 and TRBJ2-7, with 7 bases lining up with TRBD2. TRBV23-1 is labeled an ORF, and its function is uncertain. With 3 bases clipped from V and 5 bases from J, the junction kept 7 bases outside the gene matches. This CDR3 is built from 14 residues.

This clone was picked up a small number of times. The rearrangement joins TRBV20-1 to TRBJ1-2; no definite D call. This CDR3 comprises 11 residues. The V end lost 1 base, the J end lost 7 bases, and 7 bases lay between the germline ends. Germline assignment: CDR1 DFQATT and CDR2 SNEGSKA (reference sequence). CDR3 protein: CSARVMAGYTF. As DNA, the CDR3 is TGCAGTGCTAGAGTTATGGCTGGCTACACCTTC.

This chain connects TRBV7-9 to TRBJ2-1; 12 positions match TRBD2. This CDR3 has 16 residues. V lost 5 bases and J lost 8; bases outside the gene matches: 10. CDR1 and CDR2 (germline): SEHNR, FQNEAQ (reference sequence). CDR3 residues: CASSRTTSGGGDEQFF. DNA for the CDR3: TGTGCCAGCAGCCGAACGACTAGCGGGGGCGGGGATGAGCAGTTCTTC.

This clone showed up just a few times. The CDR3 DNA is TGTGCCAGCGAGGGACTGATAGCGGCTTTCTACTACAATGAGCAGTTCTTC. The encoded protein is CASEGLIAAFYYNEQFF. V usage is TRBV7-3 and J usage is TRBJ2-1; D is perhaps TRBD2 (6 bases). Trimming took off 8 bases at V and 3 bases at J, with 23 bases between the two ends. Germline assignment: CDR1 SGHTA and CDR2 FQGTGA. This CDR3 is 17 amino acids long.

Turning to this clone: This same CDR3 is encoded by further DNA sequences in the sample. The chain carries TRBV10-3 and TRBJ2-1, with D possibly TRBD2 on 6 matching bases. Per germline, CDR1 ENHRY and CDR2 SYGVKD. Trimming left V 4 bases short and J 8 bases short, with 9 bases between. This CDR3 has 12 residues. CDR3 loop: CAISVWGDEQFF. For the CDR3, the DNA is TGTGCCATCAGTGTATGGGGGGATGAGCAGTTCTTC.

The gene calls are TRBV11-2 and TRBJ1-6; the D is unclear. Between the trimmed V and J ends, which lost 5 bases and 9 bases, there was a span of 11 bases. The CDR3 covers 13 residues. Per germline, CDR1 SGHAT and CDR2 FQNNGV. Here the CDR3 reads CASSPGKVSPLHF. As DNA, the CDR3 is TGTGCCAGCAGCCCAGGCAAGGTTTCACCCCTCCACTTT.

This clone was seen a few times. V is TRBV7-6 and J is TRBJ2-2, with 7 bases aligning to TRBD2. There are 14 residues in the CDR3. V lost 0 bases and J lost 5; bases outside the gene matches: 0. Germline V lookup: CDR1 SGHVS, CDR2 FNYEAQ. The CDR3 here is CASSLAGGTGELFF. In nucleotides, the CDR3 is TGTGCCAGCAGCTTAGCGGGGGGGACCGGGGAGCTGTTTTTT.

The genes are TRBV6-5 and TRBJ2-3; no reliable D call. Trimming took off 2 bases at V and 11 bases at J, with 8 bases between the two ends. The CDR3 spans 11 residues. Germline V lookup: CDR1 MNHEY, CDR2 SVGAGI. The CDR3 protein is CASSYNGRQYF. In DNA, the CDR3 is TGTGCCAGCAGTTACAATGGCAGGCAGTATTTT.

In DNA, the CDR3 is TGTGCCAGCAGCTACGGGACTAGCGGGAGCCGGCCCTACGAGCAGTACTTC. Translation: CASSYGTSGSRPYEQYF. The rearrangement links TRBV13 to TRBJ2-7; 14 bases fit TRBD2. Losses at the gene ends were 4 bases for V and 2 bases for J; bases not matched to a gene: 7. Germline V gene sequence: CDR1 PRHDT, CDR2 FYEKMQ (reference sequence). The CDR3 contains 17 residues.

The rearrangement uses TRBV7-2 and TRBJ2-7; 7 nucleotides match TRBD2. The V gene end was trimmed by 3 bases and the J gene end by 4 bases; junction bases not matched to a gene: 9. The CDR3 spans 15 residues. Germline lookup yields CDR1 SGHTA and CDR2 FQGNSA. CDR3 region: CASSLGLAEYYEQYF. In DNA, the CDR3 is TGTGCCAGCAGCTTGGGGCTAGCGGAGTATTACGAGCAGTACTTC.

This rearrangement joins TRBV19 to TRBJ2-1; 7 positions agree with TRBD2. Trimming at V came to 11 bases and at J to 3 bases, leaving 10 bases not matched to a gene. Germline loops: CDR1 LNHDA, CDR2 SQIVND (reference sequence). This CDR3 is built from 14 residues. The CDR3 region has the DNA TGTGCCGGGGGAGAAAGCGGGAACTACAATGAGCAGTTCTTC. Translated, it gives CAGGESGNYNEQFF.

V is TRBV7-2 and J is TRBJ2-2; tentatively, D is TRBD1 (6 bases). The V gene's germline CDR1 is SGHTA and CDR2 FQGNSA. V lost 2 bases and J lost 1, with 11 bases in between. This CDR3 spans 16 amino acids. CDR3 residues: CASSLPPGVNTGELFF. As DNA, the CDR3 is TGTGCCAGCAGCTTACCGCCAGGGGTGAACACCGGGGAGCTGTTTTTT. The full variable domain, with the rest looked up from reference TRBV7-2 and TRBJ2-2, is GAGVSQSPSNKVTEKGKDVELRCDPISGHTALYWYRQSLGQGLEFLIYFQGNSAPDKSGLPSDRFSAERTGGSVSTLTIQRTQQEDSAVYLCASSLPPGVNTGELFFGEGSRLTVL.

CDR3 sequence reads: CAIGQGRKRTSGANVLTF. The DNA of the CDR3 is TGTGCCATCGGCCAGGGTAGGAAAAGAACCTCTGGGGCCAACGTCCTGACTTTC. The chain links TRBV21-1 to TRBJ2-6; the DNA was not compared with TRBD1, the D call given in the table. TRBV21-1 is described as a pseudogene. The CDR3 extends over 18 amino acids.

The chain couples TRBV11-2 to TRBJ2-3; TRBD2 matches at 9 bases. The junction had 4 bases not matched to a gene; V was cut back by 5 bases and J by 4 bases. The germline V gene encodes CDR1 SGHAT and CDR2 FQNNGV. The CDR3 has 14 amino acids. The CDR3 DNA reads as TGTGCCAGCAGCCCCGGCGGGGGGGCAGATACGCAGTATTTT. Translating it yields CASSPGGGADTQYF.

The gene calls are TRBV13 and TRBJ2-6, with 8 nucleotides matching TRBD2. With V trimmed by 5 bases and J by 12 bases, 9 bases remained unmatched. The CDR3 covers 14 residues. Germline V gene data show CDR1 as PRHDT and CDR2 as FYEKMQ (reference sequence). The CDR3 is CASSVSGSPRVLTF. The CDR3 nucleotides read TGTGCCAGCAGCGTGAGCGGGAGTCCGCGCGTCCTGACTTTC.

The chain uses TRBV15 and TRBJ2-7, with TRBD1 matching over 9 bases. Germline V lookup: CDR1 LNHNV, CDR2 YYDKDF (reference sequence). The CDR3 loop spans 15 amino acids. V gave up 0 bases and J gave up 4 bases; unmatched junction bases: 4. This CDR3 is CATSREQGARYEQYF. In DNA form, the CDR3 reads TGTGCCACCAGCAGAGAACAGGGGGCGCGTTACGAGCAGTACTTC. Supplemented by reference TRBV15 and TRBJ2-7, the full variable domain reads DAMVIQNPRYQVTQFGKPVTLSCSQTLNHNVMYWYQQKSSQAPKLLFHYYDKDFNNEADTPDNFQSRRPNTSFCFLDIRSPGLGDTAMYLCATSREQGARYEQYFGPGTRLTVT.

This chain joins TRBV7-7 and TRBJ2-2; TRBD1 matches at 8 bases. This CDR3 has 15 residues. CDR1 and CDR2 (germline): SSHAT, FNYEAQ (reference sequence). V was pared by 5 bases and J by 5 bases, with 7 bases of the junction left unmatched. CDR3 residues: CASSRGRGQTGELFF. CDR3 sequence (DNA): TGTGCCAGCAGCCGGGGCAGGGGGCAAACCGGGGAGCTGTTTTTT. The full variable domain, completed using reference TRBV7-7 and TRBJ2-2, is GAGVSQSPRYKVTKRGQDVTLRCDPISSHATLYWYQQALGQGPEFLTYFNYEAQPDKSGLPSDRFSAERPEGSISTLTIQRTEQRDSAMYRCASSRGRGQTGELFFGEGSRLTVL.

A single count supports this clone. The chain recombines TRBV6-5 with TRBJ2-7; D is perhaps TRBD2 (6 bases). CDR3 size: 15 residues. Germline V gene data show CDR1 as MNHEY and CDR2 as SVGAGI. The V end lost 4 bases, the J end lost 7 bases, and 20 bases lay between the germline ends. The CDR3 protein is CASSSVTLKAGEQYF. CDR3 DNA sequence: TGTGCCAGCAGTTCCGTGACCCTTAAGGCGGGGGAGCAGTACTTC.

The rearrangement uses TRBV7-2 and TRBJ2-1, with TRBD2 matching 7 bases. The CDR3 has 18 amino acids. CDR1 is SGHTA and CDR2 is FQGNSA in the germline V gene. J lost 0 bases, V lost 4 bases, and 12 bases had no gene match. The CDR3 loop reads CASSSGTSVLSSYNEQFF. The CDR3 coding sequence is TGTGCCAGCAGCTCCGGTACTAGCGTCCTAAGCTCCTACAATGAGCAGTTCTTC.

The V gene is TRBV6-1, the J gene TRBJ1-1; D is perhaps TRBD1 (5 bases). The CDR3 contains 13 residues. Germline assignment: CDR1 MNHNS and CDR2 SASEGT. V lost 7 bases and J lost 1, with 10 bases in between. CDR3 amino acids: CASKYQGNTEAFF. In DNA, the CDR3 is TGTGCCAGCAAATATCAGGGGAACACTGAAGCTTTCTTT.

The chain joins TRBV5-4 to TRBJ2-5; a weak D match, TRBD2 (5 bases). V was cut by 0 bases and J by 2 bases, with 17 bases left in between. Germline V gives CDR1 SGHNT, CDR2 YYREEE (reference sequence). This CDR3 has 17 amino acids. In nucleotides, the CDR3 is TGTGCCAGCAGCTTGGTGGGCGGCGGGTCCCTGCAAGAGACCCAGTACTTC. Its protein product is CASSLVGGGSLQETQYF.

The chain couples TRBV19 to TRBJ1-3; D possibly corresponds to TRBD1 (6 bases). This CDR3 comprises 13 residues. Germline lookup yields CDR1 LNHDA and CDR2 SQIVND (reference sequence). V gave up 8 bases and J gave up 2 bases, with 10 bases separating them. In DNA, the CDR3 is TGTGCCAGTCGACAGGTACCTGGAAACACCATATATTTT. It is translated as CASRQVPGNTIYF.

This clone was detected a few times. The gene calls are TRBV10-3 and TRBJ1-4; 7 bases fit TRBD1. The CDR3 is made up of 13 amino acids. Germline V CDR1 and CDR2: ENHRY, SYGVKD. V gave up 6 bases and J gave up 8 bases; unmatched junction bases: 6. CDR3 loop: CAIREGAGEKLFF. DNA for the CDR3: TGTGCCATCAGAGAGGGGGCAGGCGAAAAACTGTTTTTT.

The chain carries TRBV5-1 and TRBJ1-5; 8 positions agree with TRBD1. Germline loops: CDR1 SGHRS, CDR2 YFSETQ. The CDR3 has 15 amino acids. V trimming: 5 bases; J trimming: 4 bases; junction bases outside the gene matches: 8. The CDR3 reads CASRAGTGVNQPQHF. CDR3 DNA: TGCGCCAGCAGAGCCGGGACAGGCGTTAATCAGCCCCAGCATTTT. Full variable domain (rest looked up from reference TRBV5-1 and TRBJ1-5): KAGVTQTPRYLIKTRGQQVTLSCSPISGHRSVSWYQQTPGQGLQFLFEYFSETQRNKGNFPGRFSGRQFSNSRSEMNVSTLELGDSALYLCASRAGTGVNQPQHFGDGTRLSIL.

The CDR3 here is CASSGTSGSVYEQYF. CDR3 nucleotides: TGTGCCAGCAGTGGGACTAGCGGGAGCGTCTACGAGCAGTACTTC. The chain is built from TRBV6-6 and TRBJ2-7, with 14 bases matching TRBD2. V trimming: 5 bases; J trimming: 3 bases; junction bases outside the gene matches: 3. The V gene's germline CDR1 is MNHNY and CDR2 SVGAGI (reference sequence). CDR3 length: 15 amino acids.

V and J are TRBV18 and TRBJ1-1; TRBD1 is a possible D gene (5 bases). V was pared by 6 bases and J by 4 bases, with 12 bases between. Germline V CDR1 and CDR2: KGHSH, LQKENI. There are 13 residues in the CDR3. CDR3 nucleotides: TGTGCCAGCTCTCAGGGTCTCGGCACTGAAGCTTTCTTT. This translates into CASSQGLGTEAFF.

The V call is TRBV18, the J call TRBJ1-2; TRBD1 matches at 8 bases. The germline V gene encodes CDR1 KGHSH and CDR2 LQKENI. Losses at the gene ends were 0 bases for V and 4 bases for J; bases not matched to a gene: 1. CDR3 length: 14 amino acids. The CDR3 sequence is CASSPPGQAYGYTF. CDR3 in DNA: TGTGCCAGCTCACCACCGGGACAGGCCTATGGCTACACCTTC. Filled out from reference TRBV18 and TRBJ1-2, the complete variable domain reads NAGVMQNPRHLVRRRGQEARLRCSPMKGHSHVYWYRQLPEEGLKFMVYLQKENIIDESGMPKERFSAEFPKEGPSILRIQQVVRGDSAAYFCASSPPGQAYGYTFGSGTRLTVV.